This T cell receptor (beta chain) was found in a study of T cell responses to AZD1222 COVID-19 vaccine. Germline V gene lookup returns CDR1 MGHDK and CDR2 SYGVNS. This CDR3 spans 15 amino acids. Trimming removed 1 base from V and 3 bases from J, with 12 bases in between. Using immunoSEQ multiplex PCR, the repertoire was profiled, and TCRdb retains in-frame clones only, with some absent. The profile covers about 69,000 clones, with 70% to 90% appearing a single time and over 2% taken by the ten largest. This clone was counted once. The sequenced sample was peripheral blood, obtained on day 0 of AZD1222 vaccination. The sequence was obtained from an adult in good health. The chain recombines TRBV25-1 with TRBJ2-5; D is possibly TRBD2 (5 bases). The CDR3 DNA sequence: TGTGCCAGCAGTGAATTAGGCGGGCCCAAAGAGACCCAGTACTTC. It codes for CASSELGGPKETQYF.